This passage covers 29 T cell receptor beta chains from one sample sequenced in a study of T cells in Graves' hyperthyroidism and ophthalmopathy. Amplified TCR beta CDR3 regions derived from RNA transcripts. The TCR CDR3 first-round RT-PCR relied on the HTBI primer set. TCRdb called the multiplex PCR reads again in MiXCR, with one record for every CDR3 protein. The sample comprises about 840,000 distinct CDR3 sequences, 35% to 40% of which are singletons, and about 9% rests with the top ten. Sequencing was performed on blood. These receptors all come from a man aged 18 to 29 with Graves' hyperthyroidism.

The CDR3 nucleotides are TGCAGTGCTAGCCATCCGGGACACTTAAAAACTAATGAAAAACTGTTTTTT. Translated, it gives CSASHPGHLKTNEKLFF. The genes are TRBV20-1 and TRBJ1-4; maybe TRBD1 (6 bases). The germline V gene encodes CDR1 DFQATT and CDR2 SNEGSKA (reference sequence). Trimming took 3 bases from V and 1 from J, leaving 18 bases between them. This CDR3 region has 17 residues.

DNA of the CDR3: TGTGCCATCAGGAGCGACAGGGAGGGGTATGGCTACACCTTC. It yields the protein CAIRSDREGYGYTF. This rearrangement joins TRBV10-3 to TRBJ1-2; 7 bases agree with TRBD1. Trimming removed 6 bases from V and 5 bases from J; junction bases left unmatched: 9. The CDR3 length is 14 residues. CDR1 and CDR2 from the germline V gene are ENHRY and SYGVKD.

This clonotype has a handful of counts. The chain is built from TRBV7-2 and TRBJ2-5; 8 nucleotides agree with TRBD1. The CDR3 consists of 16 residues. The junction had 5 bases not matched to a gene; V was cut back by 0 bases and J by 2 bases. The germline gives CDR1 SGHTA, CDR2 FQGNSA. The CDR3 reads CASSLAWTGLQETQYF. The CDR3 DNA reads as TGTGCCAGCAGCTTAGCTTGGACAGGGCTTCAAGAGACCCAGTACTTC.

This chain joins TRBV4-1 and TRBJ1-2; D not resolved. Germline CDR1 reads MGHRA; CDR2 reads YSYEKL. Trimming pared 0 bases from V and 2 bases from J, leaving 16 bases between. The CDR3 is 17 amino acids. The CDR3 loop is CASSQDITDDLNYGYTF. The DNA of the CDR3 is TGCGCCAGCAGCCAAGATATAACAGACGACCTCAACTATGGCTACACCTTC.

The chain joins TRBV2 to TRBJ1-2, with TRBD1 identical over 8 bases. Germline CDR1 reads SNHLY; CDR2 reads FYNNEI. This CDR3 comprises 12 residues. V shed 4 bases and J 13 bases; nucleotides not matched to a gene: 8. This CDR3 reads CASSAQRGQATF. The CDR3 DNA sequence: TGTGCCAGCAGTGCCCAGCGGGGACAGGCCACCTTC. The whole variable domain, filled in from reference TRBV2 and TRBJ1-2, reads EPEVTQTPSHQVTQMGQEVILRCVPISNHLYFYWYRQILGQKVEFLVSFYNNEISEKSEIFDDQFSVERPDGSNFTLKIRSTKLEDSAMYFCASSAQRGQATFGSGTRLTVV.

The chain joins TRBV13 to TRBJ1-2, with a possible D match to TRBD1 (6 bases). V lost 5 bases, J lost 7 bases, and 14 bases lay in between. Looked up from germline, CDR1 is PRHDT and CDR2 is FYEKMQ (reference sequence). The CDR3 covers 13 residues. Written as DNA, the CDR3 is TGTGCCAGCAGCCGGGGACAAATCCCTGGCTACACCTTC. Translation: CASSRGQIPGYTF.

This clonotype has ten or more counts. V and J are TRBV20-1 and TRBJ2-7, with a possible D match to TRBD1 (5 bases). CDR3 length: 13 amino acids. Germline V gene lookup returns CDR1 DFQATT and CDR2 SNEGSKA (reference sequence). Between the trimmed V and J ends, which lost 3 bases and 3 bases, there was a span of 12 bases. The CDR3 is CSARDQGNYEQYF. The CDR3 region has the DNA TGCAGTGCTAGGGACCAGGGTAACTACGAGCAGTACTTC.

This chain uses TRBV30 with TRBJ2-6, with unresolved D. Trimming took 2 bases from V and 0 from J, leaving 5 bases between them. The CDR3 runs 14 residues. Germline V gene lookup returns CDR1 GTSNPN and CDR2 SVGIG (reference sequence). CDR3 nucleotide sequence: TGTGCCTGGAGTACGCTCTCTGGGGCCAACGTCCTGACTTTC. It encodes CAWSTLSGANVLTF.

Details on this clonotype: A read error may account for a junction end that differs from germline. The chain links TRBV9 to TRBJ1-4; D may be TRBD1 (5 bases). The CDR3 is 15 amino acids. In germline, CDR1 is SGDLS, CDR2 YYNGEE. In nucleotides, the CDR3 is TGTGCCAGCAGCGTAGGGGGCAGTTCTAATGAAAAACTGCTTTTT. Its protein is CASSVGGSSNEKLLF.

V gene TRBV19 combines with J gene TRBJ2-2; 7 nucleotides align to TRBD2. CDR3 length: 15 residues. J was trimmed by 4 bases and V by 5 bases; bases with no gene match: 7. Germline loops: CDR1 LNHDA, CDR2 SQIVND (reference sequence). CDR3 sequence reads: CASSRGELGTGELFF. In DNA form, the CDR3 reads TGTGCCAGTAGTCGGGGGGAGTTGGGCACCGGGGAGCTGTTTTTT.

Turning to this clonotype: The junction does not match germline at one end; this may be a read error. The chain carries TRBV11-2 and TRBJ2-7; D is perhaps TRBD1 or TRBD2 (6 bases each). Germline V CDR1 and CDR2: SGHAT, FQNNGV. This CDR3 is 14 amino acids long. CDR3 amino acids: CASSAGGATYERYF. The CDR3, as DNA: TGTGCCAGCAGCGCCGGGGGCGCGACCTACGAGCGGTACTTC.

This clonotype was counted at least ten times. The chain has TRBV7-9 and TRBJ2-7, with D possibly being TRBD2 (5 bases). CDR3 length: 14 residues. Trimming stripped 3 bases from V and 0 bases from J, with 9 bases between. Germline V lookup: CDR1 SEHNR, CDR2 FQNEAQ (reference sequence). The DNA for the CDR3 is TGTGCCAGCAGCTTTCCCGGGAACTCCTACGAGCAGTACTTC. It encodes CASSFPGNSYEQYF.

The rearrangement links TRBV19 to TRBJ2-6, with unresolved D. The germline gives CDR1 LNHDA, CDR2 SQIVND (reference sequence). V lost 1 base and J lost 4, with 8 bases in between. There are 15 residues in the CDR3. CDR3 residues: CASSIGRPGANVLTF. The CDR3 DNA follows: TGTGCCAGTAGTATAGGCCGGCCCGGGGCCAACGTCCTGACTTTC. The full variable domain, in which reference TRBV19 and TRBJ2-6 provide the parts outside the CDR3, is DGGITQSPKYLFRKEGQNVTLSCEQNLNHDAMYWYRQDPGQGLRLIYYSQIVNDFQKGDIAEGYSVSREKKESFPLTVTSAQKNPTAFYLCASSIGRPGANVLTFGAGSRLTVL.

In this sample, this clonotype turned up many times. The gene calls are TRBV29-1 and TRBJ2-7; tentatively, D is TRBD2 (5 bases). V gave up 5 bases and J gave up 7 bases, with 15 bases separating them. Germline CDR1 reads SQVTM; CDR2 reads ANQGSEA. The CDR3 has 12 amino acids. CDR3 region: CSVRGSPGEQYF. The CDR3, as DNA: TGCAGCGTTCGAGGCTCCCCGGGGGAGCAGTACTTC.

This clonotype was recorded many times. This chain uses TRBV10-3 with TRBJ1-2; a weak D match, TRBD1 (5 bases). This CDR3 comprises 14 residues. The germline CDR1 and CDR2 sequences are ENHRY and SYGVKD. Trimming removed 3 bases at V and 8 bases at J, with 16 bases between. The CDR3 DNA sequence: TGTGCCATCAGTGAAAGTCCGGACAAGATCGGCTACACCTTC. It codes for CAISESPDKIGYTF.

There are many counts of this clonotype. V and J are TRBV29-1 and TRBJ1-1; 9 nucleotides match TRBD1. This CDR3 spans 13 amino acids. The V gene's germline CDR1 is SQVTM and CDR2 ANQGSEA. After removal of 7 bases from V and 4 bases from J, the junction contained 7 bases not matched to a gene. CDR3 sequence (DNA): TGCAGCGCTTACAGGGGGCGCGGCACTGAAGCTTTCTTT. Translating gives CSAYRGRGTEAFF.

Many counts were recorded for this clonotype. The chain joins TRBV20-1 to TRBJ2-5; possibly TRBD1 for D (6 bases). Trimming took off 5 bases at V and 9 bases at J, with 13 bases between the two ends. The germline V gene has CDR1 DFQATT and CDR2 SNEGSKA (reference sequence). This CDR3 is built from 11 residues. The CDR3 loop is CSADTGIPQYF. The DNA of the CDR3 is TGCAGTGCTGATACAGGGATTCCCCAGTACTTC.

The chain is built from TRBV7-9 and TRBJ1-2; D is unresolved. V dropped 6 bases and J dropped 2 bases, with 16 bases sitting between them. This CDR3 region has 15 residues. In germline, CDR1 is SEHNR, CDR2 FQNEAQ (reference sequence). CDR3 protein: CASRSLWIRNYGYTF. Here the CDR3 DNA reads TGTGCCAGCAGGTCCCTTTGGATCAGGAACTATGGCTACACCTTC.

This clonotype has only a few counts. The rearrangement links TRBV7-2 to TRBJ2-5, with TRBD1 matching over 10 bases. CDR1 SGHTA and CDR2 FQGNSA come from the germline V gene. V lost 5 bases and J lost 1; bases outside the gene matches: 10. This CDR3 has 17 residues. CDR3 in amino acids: CASSPGPGTGVQETQYF. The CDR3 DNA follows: TGTGCCAGCAGCCCCGGACCCGGGACAGGGGTCCAAGAGACCCAGTACTTC.

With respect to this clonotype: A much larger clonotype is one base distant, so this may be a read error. DNA of the CDR3: TGTGCCGGCAGCGTACAGGGTCGCAACACTGAAGCTTTCTTT. Protein sequence: CAGSVQGRNTEAFF. V and J are TRBV9 and TRBJ1-1; D is perhaps TRBD1 (6 bases). Germline lookup yields CDR1 SGDLS and CDR2 YYNGEE. The CDR3 totals 14 residues.

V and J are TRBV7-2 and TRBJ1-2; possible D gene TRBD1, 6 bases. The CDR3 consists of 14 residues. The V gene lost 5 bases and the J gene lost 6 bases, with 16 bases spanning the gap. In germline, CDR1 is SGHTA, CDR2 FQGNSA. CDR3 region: CASSRRDIRDGYTF. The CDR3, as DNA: TGTGCCAGCAGCCGCCGGGACATTAGGGATGGCTACACCTTC.

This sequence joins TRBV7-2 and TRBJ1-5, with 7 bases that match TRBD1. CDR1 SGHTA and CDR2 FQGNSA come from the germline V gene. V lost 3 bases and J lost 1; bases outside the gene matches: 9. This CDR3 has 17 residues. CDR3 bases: TGTGCCAGCAGCTTGAACAGGGGAGGGCACAGCAATCAGCCCCAGCATTTT. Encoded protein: CASSLNRGGHSNQPQHF.

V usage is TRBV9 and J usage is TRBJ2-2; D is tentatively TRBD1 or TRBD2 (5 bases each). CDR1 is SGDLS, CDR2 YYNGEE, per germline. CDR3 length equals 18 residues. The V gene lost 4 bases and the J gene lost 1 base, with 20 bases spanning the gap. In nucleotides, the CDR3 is TGTGCCAGCAGCCAGTCCGGTGGGACGATAGAGAACACCGGGGAGCTGTTTTTT. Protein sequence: CASSQSGGTIENTGELFF.

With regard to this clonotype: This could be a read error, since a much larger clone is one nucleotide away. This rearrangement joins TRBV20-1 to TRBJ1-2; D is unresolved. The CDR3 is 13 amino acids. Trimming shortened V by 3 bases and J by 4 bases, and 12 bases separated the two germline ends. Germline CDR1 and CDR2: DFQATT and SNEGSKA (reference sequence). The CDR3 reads CSASDGQSYGYTF. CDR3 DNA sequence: TGCAGTGCTAGTGATGGGCAGAGCTATGGCTACACCTTC.

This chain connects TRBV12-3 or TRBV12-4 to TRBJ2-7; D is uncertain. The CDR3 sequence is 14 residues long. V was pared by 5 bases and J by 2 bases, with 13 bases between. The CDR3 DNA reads TGTGCCAGCAGTCTAGACACGGCGACCTACGAGCAGTACTTC. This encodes CASSLDTATYEQYF.

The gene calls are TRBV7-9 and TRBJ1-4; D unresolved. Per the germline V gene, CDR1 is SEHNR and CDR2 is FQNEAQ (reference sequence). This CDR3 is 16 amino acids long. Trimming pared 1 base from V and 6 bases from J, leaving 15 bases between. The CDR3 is CASSLGSGLTDEKLFF. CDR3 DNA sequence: TGTGCCAGCAGCTTAGGCTCGGGTCTTACGGATGAAAAACTGTTTTTT. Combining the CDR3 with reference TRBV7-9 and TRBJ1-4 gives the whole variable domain DTGVSQNPRHKITKRGQNVTFRCDPISEHNRLYWYRQTLGQGPEFLTYFQNEAQLEKSRLLSDRFSAERPKGSFSTLEIQRTEQGDSAMYLCASSLGSGLTDEKLFFGSGTQLSVL.

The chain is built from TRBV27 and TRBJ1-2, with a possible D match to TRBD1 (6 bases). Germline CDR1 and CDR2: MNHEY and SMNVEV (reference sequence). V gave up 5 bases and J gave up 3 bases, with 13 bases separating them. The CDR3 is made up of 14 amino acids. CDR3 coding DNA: TGTGCCAGCAGTGCAACAGGGACTTACTATGGCTACACCTTC. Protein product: CASSATGTYYGYTF.

CDR3 residues: CASTSRQGDEQYF. DNA of the CDR3: TGTGCCAGCACATCCCGACAGGGGGACGAGCAGTACTTC. The J gene is TRBJ2-7, the V gene TRBV28, with TRBD1 matching over 9 bases. CDR3 length equals 13 residues. The V gene end was trimmed by 7 bases and the J gene end by 5 bases; junction bases not matched to a gene: 6. Per germline, CDR1 MDHEN and CDR2 SYDVKM.

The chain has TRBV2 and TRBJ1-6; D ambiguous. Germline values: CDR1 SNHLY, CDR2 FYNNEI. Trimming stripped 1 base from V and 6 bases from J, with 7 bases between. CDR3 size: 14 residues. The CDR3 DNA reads TGTGCCAGCAGTGAAGGGGCGGGTAATTCACCCCTCCACTTT. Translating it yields CASSEGAGNSPLHF.